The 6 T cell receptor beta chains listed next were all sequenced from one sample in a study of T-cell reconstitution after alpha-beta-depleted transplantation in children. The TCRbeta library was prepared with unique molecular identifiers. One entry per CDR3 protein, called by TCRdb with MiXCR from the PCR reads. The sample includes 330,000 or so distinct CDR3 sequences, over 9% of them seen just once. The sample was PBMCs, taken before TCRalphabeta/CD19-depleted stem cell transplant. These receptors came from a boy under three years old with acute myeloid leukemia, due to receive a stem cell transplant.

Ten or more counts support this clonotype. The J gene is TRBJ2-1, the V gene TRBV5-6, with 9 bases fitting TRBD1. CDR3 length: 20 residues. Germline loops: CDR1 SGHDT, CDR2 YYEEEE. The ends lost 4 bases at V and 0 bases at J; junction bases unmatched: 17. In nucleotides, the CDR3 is TGTGCCAGCAGCCTGGGGGACAGGGTACGGGGGAATTCCTCCTACAATGAGCAGTTCTTC. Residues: CASSLGDRVRGNSSYNEQFF.

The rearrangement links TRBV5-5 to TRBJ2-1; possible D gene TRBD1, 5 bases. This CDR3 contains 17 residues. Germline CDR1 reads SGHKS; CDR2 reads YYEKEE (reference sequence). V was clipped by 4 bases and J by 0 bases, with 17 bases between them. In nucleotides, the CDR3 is TGTGCCAGCAGCCCGAGGATCAGGGTGGGCTCCTACAATGAGCAGTTCTTC. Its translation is CASSPRIRVGSYNEQFF.

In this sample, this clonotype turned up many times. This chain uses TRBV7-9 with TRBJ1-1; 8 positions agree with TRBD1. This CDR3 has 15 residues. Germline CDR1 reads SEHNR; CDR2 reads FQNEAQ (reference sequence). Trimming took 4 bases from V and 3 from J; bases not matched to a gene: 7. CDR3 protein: CASSSPTGEYTEAFF. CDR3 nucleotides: TGTGCCAGCAGCTCGCCGACAGGGGAGTACACTGAAGCTTTCTTT.

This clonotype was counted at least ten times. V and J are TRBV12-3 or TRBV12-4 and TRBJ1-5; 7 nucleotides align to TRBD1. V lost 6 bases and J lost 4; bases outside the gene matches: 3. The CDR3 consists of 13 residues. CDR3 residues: CASSSGQNQPQHF. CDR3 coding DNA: TGTGCCAGCAGCTCGGGACAGAATCAGCCCCAGCATTTT.

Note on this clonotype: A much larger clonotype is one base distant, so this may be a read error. Written as DNA, the CDR3 is TGTGCCAGCAGCACCCCCAGGGAGACCCAGAACTTC. Encoded protein: CASSTPRETQNF. This chain links TRBV5-5 with TRBJ2-5; tentatively, D is TRBD1 or TRBD2 (5 bases each). The germline V gene encodes CDR1 SGHKS and CDR2 YYEKEE (reference sequence). This CDR3 region has 12 residues.

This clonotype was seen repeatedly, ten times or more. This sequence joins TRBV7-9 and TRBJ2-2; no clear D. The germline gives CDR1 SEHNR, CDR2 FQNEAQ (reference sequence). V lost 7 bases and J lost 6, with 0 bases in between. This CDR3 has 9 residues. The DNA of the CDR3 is TGTGCCAGCACCGGGGAGCTGTTTTTT. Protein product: CASTGELFF.